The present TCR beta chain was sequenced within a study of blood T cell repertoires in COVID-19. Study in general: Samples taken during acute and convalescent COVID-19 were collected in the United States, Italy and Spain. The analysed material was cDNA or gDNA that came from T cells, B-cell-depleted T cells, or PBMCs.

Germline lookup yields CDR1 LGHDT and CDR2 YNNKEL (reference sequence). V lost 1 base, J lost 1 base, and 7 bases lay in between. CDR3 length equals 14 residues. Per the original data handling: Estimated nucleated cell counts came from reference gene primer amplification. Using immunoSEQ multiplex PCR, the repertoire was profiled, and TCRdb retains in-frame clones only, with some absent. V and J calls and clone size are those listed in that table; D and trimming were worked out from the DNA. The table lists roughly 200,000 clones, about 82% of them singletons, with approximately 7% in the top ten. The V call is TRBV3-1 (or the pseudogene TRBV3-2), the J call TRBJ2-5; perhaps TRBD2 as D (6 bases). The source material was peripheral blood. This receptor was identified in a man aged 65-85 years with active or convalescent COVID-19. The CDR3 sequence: CASSQGGLQETQYF. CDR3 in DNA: TGTGCCAGCAGCCAAGGGGGACTCCAAGAGACCCAGTACTTC.